This T cell receptor beta chain was retrieved from a study of beta chain features in type 1 diabetes. Study context: Patients looked much like healthy donors when it came to age, gender and cell yields. Study outcomes and limitations: TCRB CDR3s from Type 1 diabetes patients were moderately but significantly shorter in all four CD4+ subsets. Overrepresentation of cells with high TCR expression could result from cDNA sequencing.

The CDR3 covers 15 residues. Germline V gene sequence: CDR1 SGHTA, CDR2 FQGNSA. V was clipped by 3 bases and J by 4 bases; unmatched bases: 7. It was via CD45RO/CCR7/CD25/CD127/CD95/CD27 that CD4+ naive, central memory, regulatory and stem cell-like memory cells were sorted. Worth noting for this clone: The antigen is not known.

The study reverse transcribed the entire isolated RNA, so it sequenced expressed TCRB transcripts. Sequencing was performed with immunoSEQ multiplex PCR; in TCRdb, only in-frame clones are kept and a portion is missing. The sample carries roughly 730,000 clones, roughly 13% recorded once. This receptor was taken from a man aged 18 to 30 with type 1 diabetes. Specimen: naive CD4+ T cells from blood. V and J are TRBV7-2 and TRBJ2-3; 7 bases are a match to TRBD2. The CDR3 nucleotides read TGTGCCAGCAGCTTTAGGGTCCGGGGGGCAGATACGCAGTATTTT. Translating it yields CASSFRVRGADTQYF.